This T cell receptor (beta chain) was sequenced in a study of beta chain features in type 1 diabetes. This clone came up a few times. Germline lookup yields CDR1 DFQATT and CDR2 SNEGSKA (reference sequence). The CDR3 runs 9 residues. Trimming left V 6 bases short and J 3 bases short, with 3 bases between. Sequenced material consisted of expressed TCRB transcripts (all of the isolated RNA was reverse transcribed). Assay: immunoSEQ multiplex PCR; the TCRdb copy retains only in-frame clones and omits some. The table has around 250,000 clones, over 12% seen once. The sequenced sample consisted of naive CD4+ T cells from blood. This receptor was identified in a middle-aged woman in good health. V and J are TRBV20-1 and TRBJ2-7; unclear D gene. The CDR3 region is CSAGYEQYF. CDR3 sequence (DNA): TGCAGTGCCGGCTACGAGCAGTACTTC.